The present entry profiles one T cell receptor beta chain with its context. The source of the sample is a study of blood T cell repertoires in COVID-19. CDR3 length: 13 residues. Per germline, CDR1 LGHDT and CDR2 YNNKEL (reference sequence). The V gene lost 1 base and the J gene lost 5 bases, with 6 bases spanning the gap. Original analysis: Amplification of reference gene primers provided the estimated nucleated cell counts. The table came from immunoSEQ multiplex PCR; TCRdb's copy has only in-frame clones and leaves some out. V, J and clone size are those of that table, while D and trimming were read from the DNA. The sample comprises tens of thousands of clones, roughly nine tenths of which are singletons, and under 20% rests with the top ten.

The sample taken for sequencing was peripheral blood. The clonotype originates from a man aged 80 or over in a cohort sampled during active COVID-19. The chain has TRBV3-1 (or the pseudogene TRBV3-2) and TRBJ1-5, with D uncertain. The CDR3 loop is CASSQGLDQPQHF. The DNA for the CDR3 is TGTGCCAGCAGCCAAGGGCTCGATCAGCCCCAGCATTTT.